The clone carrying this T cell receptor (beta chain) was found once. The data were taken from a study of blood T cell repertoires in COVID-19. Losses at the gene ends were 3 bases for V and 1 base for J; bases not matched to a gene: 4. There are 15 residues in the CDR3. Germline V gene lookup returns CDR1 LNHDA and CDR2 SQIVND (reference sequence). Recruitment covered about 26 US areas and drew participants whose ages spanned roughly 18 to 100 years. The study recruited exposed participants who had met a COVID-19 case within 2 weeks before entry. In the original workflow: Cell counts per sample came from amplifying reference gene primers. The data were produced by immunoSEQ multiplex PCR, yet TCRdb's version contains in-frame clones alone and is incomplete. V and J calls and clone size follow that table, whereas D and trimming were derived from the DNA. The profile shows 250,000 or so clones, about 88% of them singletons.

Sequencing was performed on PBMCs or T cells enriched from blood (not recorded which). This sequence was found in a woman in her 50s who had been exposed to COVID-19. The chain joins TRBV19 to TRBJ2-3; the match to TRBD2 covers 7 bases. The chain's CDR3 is CASSMVSGGTDTQYF. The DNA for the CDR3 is TGTGCCAGTAGTATGGTAAGCGGGGGCACAGATACGCAGTATTTT. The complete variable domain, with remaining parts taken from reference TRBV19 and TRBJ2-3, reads DGGITQSPKYLFRKEGQNVTLSCEQNLNHDAMYWYRQDPGQGLRLIYYSQIVNDFQKGDIAEGYSVSREKKESFPLTVTSAQKNPTAFYLCASSMVSGGTDTQYFGPGTRLTVL.